This T cell receptor (beta chain) emerged from a study of T cells in women clearing cervical HPV infection. Study findings and constraints: Combining TCR richness with V gene abundances gave around 0.87 AUC. TRBV6-7 abundance was lower in cases than controls (roughly 0.11% versus 0.16%). Timing of associations relative to infection is unclear; T-cell subsets were not isolated.

Method: immunoSEQ multiplex PCR; TCRdb's copy keeps in-frame clones and lacks some. The sample totals tens of thousands of clones; its top ten clones hold around 9.3%. CDR1 and CDR2 (germline): GTSNPN, SVGIG (reference sequence). This CDR3 spans 16 amino acids. V lost 0 bases to trimming and J lost 3 bases; unmatched junction nucleotides: 10. A note on this clone: Its antigen remains unidentified. The CDR3 end is not reached by the read, which stops 3 residues before it; the germline J gene fills it in.

Sequencing input: blood buffy coat. This sequence originates from a woman between 18 and 69 years old with a cervical HPV16 infection that either progressed to CIN3+ or cleared (not recorded which). The chain carries TRBV30 and TRBJ2-7; 8 bases match TRBD1. CDR3 amino acids: CAWSVSGRGPVYEQYF. The DNA read from the CDR3 is TGTGCCTGGAGTGTATCGGGCAGGGGGCCGGTCTACGAG.